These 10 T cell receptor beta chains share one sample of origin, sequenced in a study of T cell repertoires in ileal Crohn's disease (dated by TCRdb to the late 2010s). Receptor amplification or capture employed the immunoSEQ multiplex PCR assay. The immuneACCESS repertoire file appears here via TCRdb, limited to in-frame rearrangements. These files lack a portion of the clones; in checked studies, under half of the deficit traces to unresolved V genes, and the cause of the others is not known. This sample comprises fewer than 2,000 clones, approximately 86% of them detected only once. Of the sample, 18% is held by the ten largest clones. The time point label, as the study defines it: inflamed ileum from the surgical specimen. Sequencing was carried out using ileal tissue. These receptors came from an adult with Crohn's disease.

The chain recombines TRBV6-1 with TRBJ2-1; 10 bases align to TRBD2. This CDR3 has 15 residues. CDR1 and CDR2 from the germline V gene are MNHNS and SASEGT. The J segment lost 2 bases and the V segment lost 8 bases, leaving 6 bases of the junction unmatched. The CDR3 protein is CASSGLAGAYNEQFF. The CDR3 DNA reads TGTGCCAGCTCAGGTCTAGCGGGAGCCTACAATGAGCAGTTCTTC.

This chain's CDR3 is CASRGQSYEQYF. In DNA form, the CDR3 reads TGTGCCAGCAGAGGACAGTCCTACGAGCAGTACTTC. The chain has TRBV27 and TRBJ2-7; possibly TRBD1 for D (6 bases). Between the trimmed V and J ends, which lost 6 bases and 1 base, there was a span of 7 bases. Germline CDR1 is MNHEY and CDR2 is SMNVEV (reference sequence). The CDR3 consists of 12 residues.

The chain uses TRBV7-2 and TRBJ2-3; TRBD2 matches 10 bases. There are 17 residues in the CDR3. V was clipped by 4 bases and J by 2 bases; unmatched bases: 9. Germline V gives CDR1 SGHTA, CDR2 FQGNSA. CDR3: CASSYKLAGLNTDTQYF. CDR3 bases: TGTGCCAGCAGCTACAAACTAGCGGGGCTTAACACAGATACGCAGTATTTT.

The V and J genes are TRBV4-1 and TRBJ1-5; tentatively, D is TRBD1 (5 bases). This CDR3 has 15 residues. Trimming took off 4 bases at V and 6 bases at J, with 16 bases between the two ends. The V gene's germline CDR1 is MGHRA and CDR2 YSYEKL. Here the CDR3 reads CASSLDDGGSQPQHF. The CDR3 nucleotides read TGCGCCAGCAGCCTAGACGACGGGGGGAGTCAGCCCCAGCATTTT.

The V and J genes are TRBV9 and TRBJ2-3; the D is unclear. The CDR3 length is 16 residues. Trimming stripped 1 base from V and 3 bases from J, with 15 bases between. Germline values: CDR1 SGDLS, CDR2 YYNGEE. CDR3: CASSVMGSGLTDTQYF. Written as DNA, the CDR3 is TGTGCCAGCAGCGTAATGGGATCCGGCTTGACAGATACGCAGTATTTT.

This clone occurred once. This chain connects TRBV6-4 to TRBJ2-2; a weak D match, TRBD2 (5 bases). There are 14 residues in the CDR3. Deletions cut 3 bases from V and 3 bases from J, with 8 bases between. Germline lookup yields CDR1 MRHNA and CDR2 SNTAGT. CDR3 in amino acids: CASSEEGDTGELFF. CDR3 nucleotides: TGTGCCAGCAGTGAAGAGGGCGACACCGGGGAGCTGTTTTTT.

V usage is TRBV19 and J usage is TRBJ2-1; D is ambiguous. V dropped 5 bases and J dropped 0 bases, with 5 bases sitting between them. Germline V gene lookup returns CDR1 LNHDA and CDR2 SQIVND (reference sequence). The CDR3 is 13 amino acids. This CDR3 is CASSAYSYNEQFF. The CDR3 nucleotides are TGTGCCAGTAGTGCTTACTCCTACAATGAGCAGTTCTTC.

The CDR3 loop reads CASSRGQSNEKLFF. CDR3 DNA: TGTGCCAGCAGCCGCGGACAGTCGAATGAAAAACTGTTTTTT. The rearrangement uses TRBV7-9 and TRBJ1-4, with D maybe TRBD1 (6 bases). With 5 bases removed from V and 5 bases from J, the gap between germline ends came to 12 bases. Per the germline V gene, CDR1 is SEHNR and CDR2 is FQNEAQ (reference sequence). The CDR3 is 14 amino acids.

CDR3: CASSQPTSGIADTQYF. In DNA form, the CDR3 reads TGTGCCAGCAGCCAACCGACTAGCGGGATTGCAGATACGCAGTATTTT. V is TRBV4-2 and J is TRBJ2-3; the match to TRBD2 covers 11 bases. Trimming at V came to 2 bases and at J to 4 bases, leaving 5 bases not matched to a gene. The CDR3 sequence is 16 residues long. Germline CDR1 is LGHNA and CDR2 is YNFKEQ.

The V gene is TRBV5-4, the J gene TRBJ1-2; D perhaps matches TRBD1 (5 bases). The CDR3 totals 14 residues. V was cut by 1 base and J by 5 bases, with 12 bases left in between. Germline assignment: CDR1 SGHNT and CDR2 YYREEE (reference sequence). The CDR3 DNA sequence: TGTGCCAGCAGCTTGCCGGGACCGGGATATGGCTACACCTTC. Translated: CASSLPGPGYGYTF.